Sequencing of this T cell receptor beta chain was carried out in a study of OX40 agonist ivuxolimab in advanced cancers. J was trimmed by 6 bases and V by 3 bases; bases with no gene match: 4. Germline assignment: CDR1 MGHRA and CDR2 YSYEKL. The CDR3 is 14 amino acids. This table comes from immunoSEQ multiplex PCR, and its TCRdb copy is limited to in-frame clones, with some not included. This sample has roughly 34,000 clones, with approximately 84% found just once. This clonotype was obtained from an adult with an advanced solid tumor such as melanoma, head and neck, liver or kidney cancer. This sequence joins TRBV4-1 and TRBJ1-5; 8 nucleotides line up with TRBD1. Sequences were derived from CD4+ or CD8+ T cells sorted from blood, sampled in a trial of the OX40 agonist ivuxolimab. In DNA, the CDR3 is TGCGCCAGCAGCCAGGTCCAGGGGGCTCAGCCCCAGCATTTT. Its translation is CASSQVQGAQPQHF.